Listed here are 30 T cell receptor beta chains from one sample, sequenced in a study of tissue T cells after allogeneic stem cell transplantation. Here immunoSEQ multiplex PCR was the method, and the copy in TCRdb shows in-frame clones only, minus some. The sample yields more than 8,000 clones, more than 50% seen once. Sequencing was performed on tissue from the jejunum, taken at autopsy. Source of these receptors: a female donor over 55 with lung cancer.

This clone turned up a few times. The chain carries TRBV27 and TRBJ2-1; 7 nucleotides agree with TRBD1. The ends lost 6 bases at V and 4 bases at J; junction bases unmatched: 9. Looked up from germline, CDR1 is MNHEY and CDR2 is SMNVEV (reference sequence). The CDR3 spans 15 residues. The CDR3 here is CASRHETGWYNEQFF. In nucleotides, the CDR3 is TGTGCCAGCAGACATGAGACAGGGTGGTACAATGAGCAGTTCTTC.

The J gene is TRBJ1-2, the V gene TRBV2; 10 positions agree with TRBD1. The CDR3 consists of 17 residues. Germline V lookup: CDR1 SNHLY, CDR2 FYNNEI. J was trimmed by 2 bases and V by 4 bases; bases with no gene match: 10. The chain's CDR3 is CASSVSVLGQGNYGYTF. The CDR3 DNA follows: TGTGCCAGCAGTGTCTCGGTTTTGGGACAGGGGAACTATGGCTACACCTTC.

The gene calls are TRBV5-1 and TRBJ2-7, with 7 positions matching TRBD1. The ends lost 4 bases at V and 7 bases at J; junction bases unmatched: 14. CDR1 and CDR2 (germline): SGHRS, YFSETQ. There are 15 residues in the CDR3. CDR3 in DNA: TGCGCCAGCAGCCCTTCCGGGACAGCGATTTTAGAGCAGTACTTC. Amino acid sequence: CASSPSGTAILEQYF.

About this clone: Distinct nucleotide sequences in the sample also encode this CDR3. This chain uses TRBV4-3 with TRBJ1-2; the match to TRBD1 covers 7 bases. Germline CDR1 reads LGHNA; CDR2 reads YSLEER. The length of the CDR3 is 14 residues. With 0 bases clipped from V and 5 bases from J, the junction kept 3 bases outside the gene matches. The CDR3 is CASSQDRGGYGYTF. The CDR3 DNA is TGCGCCAGCAGCCAAGACAGGGGGGGATATGGCTACACCTTC.

The CDR3 nucleotides are TGTGCCAGCAGCTTAGTACCTAGCGGGACGGGGGAGCAGTACTTC. Its protein is CASSLVPSGTGEQYF. This chain links TRBV7-2 with TRBJ2-7; 9 bases match TRBD2. The CDR3 totals 15 residues. V was pared by 1 base and J by 7 bases, with 8 bases of the junction left unmatched. Germline V lookup: CDR1 SGHTA, CDR2 FQGNSA.

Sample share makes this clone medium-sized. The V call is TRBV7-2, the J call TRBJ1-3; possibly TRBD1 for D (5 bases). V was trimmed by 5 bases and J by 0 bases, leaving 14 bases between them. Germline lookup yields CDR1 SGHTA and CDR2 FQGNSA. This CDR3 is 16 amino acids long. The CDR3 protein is CASSAWGTVSGNTIYF. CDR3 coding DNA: TGTGCCAGCAGCGCATGGGGGACGGTCTCTGGAAACACCATATATTTT.

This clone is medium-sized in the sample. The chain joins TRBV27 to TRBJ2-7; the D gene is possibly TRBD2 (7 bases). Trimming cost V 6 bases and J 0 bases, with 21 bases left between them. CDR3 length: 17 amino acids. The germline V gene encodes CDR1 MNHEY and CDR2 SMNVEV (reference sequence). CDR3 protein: CASRPNGGGLSSYEQYF. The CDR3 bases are TGTGCCAGCAGGCCAAATGGGGGGGGCCTCAGCTCCTACGAGCAGTACTTC.

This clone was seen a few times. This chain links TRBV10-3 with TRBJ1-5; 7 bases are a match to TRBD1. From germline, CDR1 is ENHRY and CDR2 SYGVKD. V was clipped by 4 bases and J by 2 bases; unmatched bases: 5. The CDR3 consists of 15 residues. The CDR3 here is CAISVDRDGNQPQHF. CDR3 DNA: TGTGCCATCAGTGTCGACAGGGATGGCAATCAGCCCCAGCATTTT.

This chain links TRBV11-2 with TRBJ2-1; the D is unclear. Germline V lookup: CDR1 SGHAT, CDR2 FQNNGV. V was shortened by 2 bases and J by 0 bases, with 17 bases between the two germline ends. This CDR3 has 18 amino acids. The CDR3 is CASSLKSGGYFSYNEQFF. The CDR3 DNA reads TGTGCCAGCAGCTTAAAATCGGGCGGATACTTCTCCTACAATGAGCAGTTCTTC.

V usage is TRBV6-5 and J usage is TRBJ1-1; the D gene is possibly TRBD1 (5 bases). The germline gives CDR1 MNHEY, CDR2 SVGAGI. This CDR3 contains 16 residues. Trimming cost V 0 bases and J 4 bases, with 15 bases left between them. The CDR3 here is CASSYSRWRGSTEAFF. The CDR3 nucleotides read TGTGCCAGCAGTTACTCGAGGTGGAGGGGAAGCACTGAAGCTTTCTTT.

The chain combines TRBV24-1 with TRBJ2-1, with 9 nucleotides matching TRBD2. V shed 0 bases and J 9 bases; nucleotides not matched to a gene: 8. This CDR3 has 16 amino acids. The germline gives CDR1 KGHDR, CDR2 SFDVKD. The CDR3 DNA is TGTGCCACCAGTGATTTGCACCTAGCGGGATCAGCTGAGCAGTTCTTC. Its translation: CATSDLHLAGSAEQFF.

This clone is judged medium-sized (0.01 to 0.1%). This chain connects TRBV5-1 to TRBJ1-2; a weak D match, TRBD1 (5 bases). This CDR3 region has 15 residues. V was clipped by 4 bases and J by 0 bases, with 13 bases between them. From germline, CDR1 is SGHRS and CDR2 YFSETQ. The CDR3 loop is CASSGGRQANYGYTF. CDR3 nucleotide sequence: TGCGCCAGCAGCGGGGGACGGCAGGCTAACTATGGCTACACCTTC.

As DNA, the CDR3 is TGTGCCAGCTCATTACAGGGGGATGGCTACACCTTC. Translation gives CASSLQGDGYTF. V is TRBV18 and J is TRBJ1-2, with TRBD1 matching 8 bases. Germline V gene sequence: CDR1 KGHSH, CDR2 LQKENI. Trimming cost V 5 bases and J 6 bases; bases outside gene matches: 2. CDR3 length: 12 amino acids.

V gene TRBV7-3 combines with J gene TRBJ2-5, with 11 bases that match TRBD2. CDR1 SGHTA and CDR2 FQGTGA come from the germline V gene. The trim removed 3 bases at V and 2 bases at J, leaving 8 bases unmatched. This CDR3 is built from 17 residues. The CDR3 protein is CASSFFASGGSQETQYF. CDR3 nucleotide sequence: TGTGCCAGCAGCTTCTTTGCTAGCGGGGGGTCACAAGAGACCCAGTACTTC.

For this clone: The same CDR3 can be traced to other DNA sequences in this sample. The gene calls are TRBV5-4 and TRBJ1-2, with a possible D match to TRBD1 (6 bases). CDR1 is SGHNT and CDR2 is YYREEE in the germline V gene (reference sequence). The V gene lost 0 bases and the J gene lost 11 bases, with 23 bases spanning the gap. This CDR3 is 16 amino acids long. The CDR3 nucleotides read TGTGCCAGCAGCTTGGGTGTTCCGGGACACTTTCCCTTATACACCTTC. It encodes CASSLGVPGHFPLYTF.

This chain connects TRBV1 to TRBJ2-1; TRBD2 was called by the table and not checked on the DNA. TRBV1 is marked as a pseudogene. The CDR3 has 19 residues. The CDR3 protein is CTSRRMGGVVIPGNNEQFF. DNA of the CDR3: TGCACCAGCAGGAGGATGGGGGGGGTGGTGATTCCGGGTAACAATGAGCAGTTCTTC.

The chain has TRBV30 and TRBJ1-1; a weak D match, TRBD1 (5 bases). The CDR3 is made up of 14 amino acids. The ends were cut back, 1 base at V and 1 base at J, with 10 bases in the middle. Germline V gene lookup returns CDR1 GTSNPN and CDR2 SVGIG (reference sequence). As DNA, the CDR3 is TGTGCCTGGAGTGGGGGGGGGACGAACACTGAAGCTTTCTTT. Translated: CAWSGGGTNTEAFF.

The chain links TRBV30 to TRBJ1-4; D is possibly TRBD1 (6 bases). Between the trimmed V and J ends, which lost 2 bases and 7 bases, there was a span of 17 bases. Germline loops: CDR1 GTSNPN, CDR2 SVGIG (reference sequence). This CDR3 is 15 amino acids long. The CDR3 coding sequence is TGTGCCTGGAGTTTAAAAGGGGGGGCGACTGAAAAACTGTTTTTT. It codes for CAWSLKGGATEKLFF.

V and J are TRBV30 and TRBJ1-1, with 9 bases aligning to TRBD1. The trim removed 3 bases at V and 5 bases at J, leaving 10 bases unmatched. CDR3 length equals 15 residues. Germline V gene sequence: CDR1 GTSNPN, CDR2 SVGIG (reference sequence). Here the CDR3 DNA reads TGTGCCTGGAGAAGGACGGACAGGGGACGGACTGAAGCTTTCTTT. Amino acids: CAWRRTDRGRTEAFF.

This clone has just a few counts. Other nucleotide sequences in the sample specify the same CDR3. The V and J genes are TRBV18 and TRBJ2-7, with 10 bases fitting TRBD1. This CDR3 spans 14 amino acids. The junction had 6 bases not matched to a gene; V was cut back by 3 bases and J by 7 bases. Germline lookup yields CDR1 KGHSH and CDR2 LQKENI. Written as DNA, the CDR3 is TGTGCCAGCTCACCTTCGGGACAGGGGAGAGAGCAGTACTTC. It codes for CASSPSGQGREQYF.

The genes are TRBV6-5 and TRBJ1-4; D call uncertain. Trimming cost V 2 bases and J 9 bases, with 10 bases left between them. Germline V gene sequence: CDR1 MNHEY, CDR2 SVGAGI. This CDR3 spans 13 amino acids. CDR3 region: CASSYRDSKKLFF. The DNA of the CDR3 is TGTGCCAGCAGTTACAGGGATTCTAAAAAACTGTTTTTT.

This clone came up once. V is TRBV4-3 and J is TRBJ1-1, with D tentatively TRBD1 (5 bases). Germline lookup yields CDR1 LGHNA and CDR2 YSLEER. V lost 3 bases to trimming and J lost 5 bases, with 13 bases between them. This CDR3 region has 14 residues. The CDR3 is CASSQLGEGTEAFF. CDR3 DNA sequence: TGCGCCAGCAGCCAGCTAGGGGAGGGAACTGAAGCTTTCTTT.

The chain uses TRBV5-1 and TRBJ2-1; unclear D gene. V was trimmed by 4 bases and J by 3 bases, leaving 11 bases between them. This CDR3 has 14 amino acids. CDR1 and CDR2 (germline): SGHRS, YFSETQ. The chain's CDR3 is CASSPSSNYNEQFF. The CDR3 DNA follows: TGCGCCAGCAGCCCCAGTTCAAACTACAATGAGCAGTTCTTC.

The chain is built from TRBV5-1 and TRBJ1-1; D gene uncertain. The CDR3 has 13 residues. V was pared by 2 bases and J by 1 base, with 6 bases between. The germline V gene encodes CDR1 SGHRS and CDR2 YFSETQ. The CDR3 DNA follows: TGCGCCAGCAGCTTTAGAGGGAACACTGAAGCTTTCTTT. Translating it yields CASSFRGNTEAFF.

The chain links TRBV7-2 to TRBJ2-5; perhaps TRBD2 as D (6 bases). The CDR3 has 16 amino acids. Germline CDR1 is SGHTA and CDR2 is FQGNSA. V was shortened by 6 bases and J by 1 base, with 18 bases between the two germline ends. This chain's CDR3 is CASSWGVGGAQETQYF. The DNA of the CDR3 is TGTGCCAGCAGTTGGGGGGTCGGCGGGGCCCAAGAGACCCAGTACTTC.

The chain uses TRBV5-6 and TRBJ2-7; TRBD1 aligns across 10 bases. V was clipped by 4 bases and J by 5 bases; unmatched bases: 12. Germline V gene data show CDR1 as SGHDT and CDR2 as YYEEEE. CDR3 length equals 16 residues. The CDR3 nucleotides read TGTGCCAGCAGCCCACCACCTCCCGGGACAGGGGACGAGCAGTACTTC. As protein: CASSPPPPGTGDEQYF.

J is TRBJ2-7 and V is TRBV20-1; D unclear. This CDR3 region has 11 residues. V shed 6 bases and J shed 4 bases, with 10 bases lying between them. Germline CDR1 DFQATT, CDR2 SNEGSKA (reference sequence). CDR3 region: CSAYRLYEQYF. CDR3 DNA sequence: TGCAGTGCCTACCGACTGTACGAGCAGTACTTC.

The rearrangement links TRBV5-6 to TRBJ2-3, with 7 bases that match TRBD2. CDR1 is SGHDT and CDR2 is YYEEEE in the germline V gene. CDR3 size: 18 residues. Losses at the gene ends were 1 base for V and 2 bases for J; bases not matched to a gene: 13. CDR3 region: CASSLRSVSSGVTDTQYF. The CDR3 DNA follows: TGTGCCAGCAGCTTGAGGAGTGTGTCTAGCGGAGTCACAGATACGCAGTATTTT.

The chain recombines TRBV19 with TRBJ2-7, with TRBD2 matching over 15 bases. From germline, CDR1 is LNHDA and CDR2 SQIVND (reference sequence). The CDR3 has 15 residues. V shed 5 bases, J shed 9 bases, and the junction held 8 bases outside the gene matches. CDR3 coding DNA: TGTGCCAGTAGTCCTCGGACTAGCGGGGGGGCGGTGCAGTACTTC. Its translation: CASSPRTSGGAVQYF. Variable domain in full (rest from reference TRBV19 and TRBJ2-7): DGGITQSPKYLFRKEGQNVTLSCEQNLNHDAMYWYRQDPGQGLRLIYYSQIVNDFQKGDIAEGYSVSREKKESFPLTVTSAQKNPTAFYLCASSPRTSGGAVQYFGPGTRLTVT.

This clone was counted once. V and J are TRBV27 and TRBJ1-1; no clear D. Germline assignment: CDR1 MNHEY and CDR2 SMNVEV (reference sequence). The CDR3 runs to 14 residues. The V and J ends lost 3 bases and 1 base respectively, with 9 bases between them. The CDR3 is CASSFRTANTEAFF. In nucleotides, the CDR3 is TGTGCCAGCAGTTTCAGAACGGCGAACACTGAAGCTTTCTTT.